These 2 T cell receptor beta chains originate from one sample sequenced in a study of identical twins. TCRdb independently ran MiXCR on the 5' RACE reads; one entry per CDR3 protein. The sample records nearly 900,000 distinct CDR3 sequences, around an eighth being singletons. Separately, the same data were catalogued under a study of yellow fever vaccine responses in identical twins.

The source material was PBMCs. The receptors here all came from a woman aged 18-29 years in good health.

The rearrangement uses TRBV14 and TRBJ2-7; TRBD2 matches 8 bases. Germline values: CDR1 SGHDN, CDR2 FVKESK. The ends lost 5 bases at V and 2 bases at J; junction bases unmatched: 8. This CDR3 comprises 15 residues. CDR3 in DNA: TGTGCCAGCAGCGCCACTAGCGGAGCACCCTACGAGCAGTACTTC. It codes for CASSATSGAPYEQYF.

This clonotype was counted a few times. V usage is TRBV19 and J usage is TRBJ2-1; TRBD1 might be the D (6 bases). Trimming removed 4 bases from V and 0 bases from J, with 16 bases in between. The germline gives CDR1 LNHDA, CDR2 SQIVND (reference sequence). This CDR3 comprises 17 residues. This CDR3 reads CASSRQVVAGSYNEQFF. The CDR3 DNA sequence: TGTGCCAGTAGTAGACAGGTGGTGGCGGGCTCCTACAATGAGCAGTTCTTC. Full variable domain (rest looked up from reference TRBV19 and TRBJ2-1): DGGITQSPKYLFRKEGQNVTLSCEQNLNHDAMYWYRQDPGQGLRLIYYSQIVNDFQKGDIAEGYSVSREKKESFPLTVTSAQKNPTAFYLCASSRQVVAGSYNEQFFGPGTRLTVL.